A single sample is the source of the 21 T cell receptor beta chains below, sequenced in a study of T cells in Graves' hyperthyroidism and ophthalmopathy. RNA transcripts were the template for amplifying TCR beta CDR3 regions. Primed by the HTBI set, a first-round RT-PCR was run on the TCR CDR3. TCRdb reprocessed the multiplex PCR reads via MiXCR and lists one record per CDR3 protein. The repertoire holds roughly 420,000 distinct CDR3 sequences, with roughly 13% as singletons. The specimen sequenced was blood. These receptor sequences come from a woman between 18 and 29 years old with Graves' hyperthyroidism.

The rearrangement links TRBV7-9 to TRBJ1-3; perhaps TRBD1 as D (5 bases). The ends were cut back, 5 bases at V and 3 bases at J, with 14 bases in the middle. In germline, CDR1 is SEHNR, CDR2 FQNEAQ (reference sequence). The CDR3 has 15 residues. This CDR3 is CASSPGRGDGNTIYF. As DNA, the CDR3 is TGTGCCAGCAGCCCGGGTAGGGGCGATGGAAACACCATATATTTT.

This clonotype was seen at least ten times. The chain recombines TRBV5-5 with TRBJ2-5; TRBD1 matches 9 bases. From germline, CDR1 is SGHKS and CDR2 YYEKEE (reference sequence). The CDR3 extends over 14 amino acids. J gave up 6 bases and V 4 bases, and 7 bases lay outside the gene matches. The CDR3 nucleotides read TGTGCCAGCAGCGCGGGACAGGGAGGGCAGACCCAGTACTTC. Translating gives CASSAGQGGQTQYF.

This clonotype was observed a few times. The chain recombines TRBV19 with TRBJ2-5; 9 bases line up with TRBD2. Trimming at V came to 3 bases and at J to 4 bases, leaving 3 bases not matched to a gene. Per germline, CDR1 LNHDA and CDR2 SQIVND (reference sequence). This CDR3 is 14 amino acids long. The CDR3 is CASSMRAGGETQYF. The CDR3 nucleotides read TGTGCCAGTAGTATGAGAGCGGGAGGAGAGACCCAGTACTTC.

CDR3 loop: CASSFSGTRVVDEQFF. The CDR3 nucleotides read TGTGCCAGCAGCTTTTCTGGTACCAGGGTGGTCGATGAGCAGTTCTTC. The V gene is TRBV5-4, the J gene TRBJ2-1; TRBD1 is a possible D gene (5 bases). Germline assignment: CDR1 SGHNT and CDR2 YYREEE (reference sequence). CDR3 size: 16 residues. The ends were cut back, 2 bases at V and 8 bases at J, with 20 bases in the middle.

This clonotype was seen a few times. This may stem from a read error, because a much larger clone lies one nucleotide away. This chain joins TRBV7-8 and TRBJ2-1; 12 bases line up with TRBD2. The V gene end was trimmed by 7 bases and the J gene end by 12 bases; junction bases not matched to a gene: 16. The germline V gene encodes CDR1 SGHVS and CDR2 FQNEAQ. The CDR3 runs 16 residues. Here the CDR3 reads CASKQASGRGRGGQFF. CDR3 sequence (DNA): TGTGCCAGCAAACAGGCTAGCGGGAGGGGAAGGGGTGGGCAGTTCTTC.

At least ten counts were recorded for this clonotype. The chain uses TRBV27 and TRBJ1-2; 12 bases agree with TRBD1. V lost 4 bases, J lost 2 bases, and 11 bases stayed unmatched. CDR1 MNHEY and CDR2 SMNVEV come from the germline V gene (reference sequence). This CDR3 is built from 18 residues. CDR3 DNA sequence: TGTGCCAGCAGTTCCATTCAACCGGGACAGGGGGCAAACTATGGCTACACCTTC. Translation gives CASSSIQPGQGANYGYTF.

This clonotype was observed at least ten times. The chain joins TRBV30 to TRBJ2-1; D ambiguous. Trimming removed 2 bases from V and 9 bases from J, with 11 bases in between. The CDR3 spans 12 residues. Germline V gene data show CDR1 as GTSNPN and CDR2 as SVGIG (reference sequence). The CDR3 bases are TGTGCCTGGAGTACCGGTCGTGCTGAGCAGTTCTTC. Residues: CAWSTGRAEQFF.

The genes are TRBV4-3 and TRBJ1-1; D not certain. V lost 0 bases, J lost 1 base, and 9 bases lay in between. The CDR3 is 15 residues long. Germline lookup yields CDR1 LGHNA and CDR2 YSLEER. The CDR3 loop reads CASSQDLAGNTEAFF. The CDR3 coding sequence is TGCGCCAGCAGCCAAGATTTGGCAGGGAACACTGAAGCTTTCTTT.

This clonotype was seen only a few times. The CDR3 reads CSARASGGRYSTDTQYF. The CDR3 region has the DNA TGCAGTGCTAGAGCTTCAGGGGGAAGGTATAGCACAGATACGCAGTATTTT. The V call is TRBV20-1, the J call TRBJ2-3; TRBD1 aligns across 7 bases. CDR3 size: 17 residues. Germline lookup yields CDR1 DFQATT and CDR2 SNEGSKA (reference sequence). The ends lost 1 base at V and 0 bases at J; junction bases unmatched: 10.

V is TRBV19 and J is TRBJ1-5, with D perhaps matching TRBD1 (5 bases). Germline V gene data show CDR1 as LNHDA and CDR2 as SQIVND (reference sequence). Between the trimmed V and J ends, which lost 6 bases and 7 bases, there was a span of 19 bases. The length of the CDR3 is 15 residues. The CDR3 loop is CASSNGGWGMQPQHF. The CDR3 coding sequence is TGTGCCAGTAGCAATGGGGGTTGGGGTATGCAGCCCCAGCATTTT.

This chain joins TRBV5-1 and TRBJ2-7; TRBD1 agrees at 7 bases. J was trimmed by 7 bases and V by 0 bases; bases with no gene match: 13. Germline CDR1 is SGHRS and CDR2 is YFSETQ. CDR3 length: 16 amino acids. For the CDR3, the DNA is TGCGCCAGCAGCTTGGACCCGACCCGACAGGGAGAGGAGCAGTACTTC. It encodes CASSLDPTRQGEEQYF.

This rearrangement joins TRBV19 to TRBJ1-5; 11 bases agree with TRBD1. This CDR3 is 20 amino acids long. Germline CDR1 and CDR2: LNHDA and SQIVND (reference sequence). After removal of 7 bases from V and 7 bases from J, the junction contained 24 bases not matched to a gene. In nucleotides, the CDR3 is TGTGCCAGTACTGCACGCCCGCTCTGGACAGGGGGCGCAGATAAACAGCCCCAGCATTTT. Its translation is CASTARPLWTGGADKQPQHF.

The table lists this clonotype with a few counts. This sequence joins TRBV29-1 and TRBJ2-4, with TRBD2 matching 10 bases. The CDR3 length is 17 residues. Germline-derived CDR1 and CDR2 are SQVTM and ANQGSEA. V trimming: 5 bases; J trimming: 4 bases; junction bases outside the gene matches: 14. The DNA for the CDR3 is TGCAGCGTTCTAGCGGGAGTATCATCTCCGGAGAAAAACATTCAGTACTTC. Protein: CSVLAGVSSPEKNIQYF.

Ten or more counts support this clonotype. This chain connects TRBV6-1 to TRBJ2-5; 8 bases fit TRBD1. The CDR3 spans 15 residues. Germline V lookup: CDR1 MNHNS, CDR2 SASEGT. V lost 6 bases and J lost 0; bases outside the gene matches: 6. The CDR3 DNA reads as TGTGCCAGCAGACGGACAGGGTTTTACCAAGAGACCCAGTACTTC. This sequence encodes CASRRTGFYQETQYF.

The rearrangement joins TRBV19 to TRBJ2-1; 7 nucleotides line up with TRBD2. The CDR3 has 13 amino acids. The ends lost 3 bases at V and 9 bases at J; junction bases unmatched: 5. Germline lookup yields CDR1 LNHDA and CDR2 SQIVND (reference sequence). The CDR3 here is CASSITVAGEQFF. The CDR3 bases are TGTGCCAGTAGTATTACGGTAGCGGGTGAGCAGTTCTTC. Full variable domain (rest looked up from reference TRBV19 and TRBJ2-1): DGGITQSPKYLFRKEGQNVTLSCEQNLNHDAMYWYRQDPGQGLRLIYYSQIVNDFQKGDIAEGYSVSREKKESFPLTVTSAQKNPTAFYLCASSITVAGEQFFGPGTRLTVL.

This clonotype was detected ten times or more. V and J are TRBV18 and TRBJ1-5; D may be TRBD1 (6 bases). Germline V CDR1 and CDR2: KGHSH, LQKENI. This CDR3 has 14 amino acids. The ends were cut back, 1 base at V and 6 bases at J, with 10 bases in the middle. CDR3 in DNA: TGTGCCAGCTCACCACGGCAGGGGATTCAGCCCCAGCATTTT. Translation gives CASSPRQGIQPQHF. The full variable domain, rest sourced from reference TRBV18 and TRBJ1-5, is NAGVMQNPRHLVRRRGQEARLRCSPMKGHSHVYWYRQLPEEGLKFMVYLQKENIIDESGMPKERFSAEFPKEGPSILRIQQVVRGDSAAYFCASSPRQGIQPQHFGDGTRLSIL.

This clonotype was observed at least ten times. The chain uses TRBV20-1 and TRBJ2-1; 14 bases are shared with TRBD2. V gave up 3 bases and J gave up 8 bases; unmatched junction bases: 6. CDR3 size: 15 residues. Germline CDR1 reads DFQATT; CDR2 reads SNEGSKA (reference sequence). CDR3 region: CSARGGTSGSDEQFF. Written as DNA, the CDR3 is TGCAGTGCTAGGGGGGGGACTAGCGGGAGCGATGAGCAGTTCTTC.

This clonotype was seen many times. The V gene is TRBV15, the J gene TRBJ2-7; 8 bases align to TRBD2. The CDR3 covers 14 residues. V was pared by 3 bases and J by 7 bases, with 8 bases of the junction left unmatched. Germline assignment: CDR1 LNHNV and CDR2 YYDKDF (reference sequence). As DNA, the CDR3 is TGTGCCACCAGCAGGGCCAGCGGGAGCGTGGAGCAGTACTTC. Protein product: CATSRASGSVEQYF.

J is TRBJ1-1 and V is TRBV27; a weak D match, TRBD1 (6 bases). The ends were cut back, 6 bases at V and 3 bases at J, with 11 bases in the middle. Germline CDR1 and CDR2: MNHEY and SMNVEV (reference sequence). The CDR3 has 13 residues. The CDR3 is CASRQGFYTEAFF. For the CDR3, the DNA is TGTGCCAGCAGACAGGGTTTCTACACTGAAGCTTTCTTT.

The sample holds many counts of this clonotype. V usage is TRBV30 and J usage is TRBJ2-7, with D maybe TRBD1 (5 bases). CDR1 and CDR2 from the germline V gene are GTSNPN and SVGIG (reference sequence). The CDR3 runs to 13 residues. Trimming left V 4 bases short and J 1 base short, with 11 bases between. CDR3 residues: CAWTGPPSYEQYF. For the CDR3, the DNA is TGTGCCTGGACAGGGCCTCCTTCCTACGAGCAGTACTTC.

This clonotype was seen repeatedly, ten times or more. The CDR3 nucleotides are TGTGCCAGCAGTTTCTTGGGACAGGGGGTAGCTTTCTTT. This encodes CASSFLGQGVAFF. The chain has TRBV12-3 or TRBV12-4 and TRBJ1-1; 11 bases align to TRBD1. V lost 3 bases and J lost 10; bases outside the gene matches: 4. The CDR3 totals 13 residues.